The sequence of this TCR beta chain was determined in a study of T cell clonality in common variable immunodeficiency. Many counts were recorded for this clone. The antigen is not known. The read falls 3 residues short of the CDR3 end, and the missing part is taken from the germline J gene. Germline loops: CDR1 ENHRY, CDR2 SYGVKD. The CDR3 runs to 14 residues. The V end lost 11 bases, the J end lost 0 bases, and 11 bases lay between the germline ends. General study points: Common variable immunodeficiency TCR beta sequences reportedly had fewer deletions and N-nucleotide insertions. Patient heterogeneity in the CVID cohort limited correlations between repertoire features and clinical complications. CVID subjects shared fewer TCRbeta clones than healthy controls did.

Sequencing used immunoSEQ multiplex PCR; TCRdb keeps in-frame clones, though not all of them. In total the sample includes about 60,000 clones, none of them seen once. This receptor was identified in a person aged 18 to 75 in good health. The rearrangement links TRBV10-3 to TRBJ2-6, with D tentatively TRBD1 (7 bases). The material sequenced was peripheral blood mononuclear cells. The CDR3: CAAGQFSGANVLTF. The covered CDR3 bases are TGTGCCGCGGGACAGTTCTCTGGGGCCAACGTC.